Below, 18 T cell receptor beta chains from the same sample are listed, as sequenced in a study of T cell changes during pregnancy in multiple sclerosis. Clones were read by immunoSEQ multiplex PCR, and TCRdb kept only the in-frame ones, dropping some. The sample has tens of thousands of clones; roughly 94% are singletons. The starting material was CD4+ T cells from peripheral blood mononuclear cells, obtained after pregnancy. These TCRs come from a female donor with multiple sclerosis, enrolled in a pregnancy study.

The chain joins TRBV2 to TRBJ1-4, with D possibly being TRBD1 (6 bases). CDR3 size: 13 residues. The V end was cut by 4 bases, the J end by 3 bases, with 6 bases between. Germline V gives CDR1 SNHLY, CDR2 FYNNEI. The CDR3 region is CASSGTANEKLFF. In DNA form, the CDR3 reads TGTGCCAGCAGTGGGACAGCTAATGAAAAACTGTTTTTT.

The gene calls are TRBV7-9 and TRBJ2-1; 13 bases match TRBD2. The CDR3 consists of 18 residues. The V and J ends lost 5 bases and 2 bases, in that order; junction bases with no gene match: 9. Germline-derived CDR1 and CDR2 are SEHNR and FQNEAQ (reference sequence). The CDR3 sequence: CASSLSLGTSGTYNEQFF. The CDR3 DNA reads TGTGCCAGCAGCCTGTCTTTAGGGACTAGCGGGACCTACAATGAGCAGTTCTTC.

The chain combines TRBV29-1 with TRBJ2-1; tentative D call: TRBD2 (6 bases). This CDR3 spans 13 amino acids. Germline V CDR1 and CDR2: SQVTM, ANQGSEA. V lost 0 bases and J lost 10, with 13 bases in between. CDR3 protein: CSVEESPRGEQFF. The CDR3 DNA reads TGCAGCGTTGAAGAGAGCCCTCGGGGGGAGCAGTTCTTC.

V usage is TRBV5-1 and J usage is TRBJ2-5, with D unresolved. The CDR3 consists of 13 residues. Per germline, CDR1 SGHRS and CDR2 YFSETQ. Trimming took off 5 bases at V and 3 bases at J, with 11 bases between the two ends. The DNA for the CDR3 is TGCGCCAGCAGGGCCCCCGCAAAAGAGACCCAGTACTTC. Amino acid sequence: CASRAPAKETQYF.

The rearrangement joins TRBV25-1 to TRBJ2-3; unclear D gene. The CDR3 spans 14 residues. The V gene's germline CDR1 is MGHDK and CDR2 SYGVNS. V lost 4 bases and J lost 6, with 14 bases in between. This CDR3 reads CASSVTGSMDTQYF. Written as DNA, the CDR3 is TGTGCCAGCAGTGTAACCGGGTCCATGGATACGCAGTATTTT.

This clone was recorded only once. The junction departs from the called germline gene at one end, perhaps through a read error. The chain employs TRBV27 and TRBJ2-2; 9 nucleotides align to TRBD2. CDR1 is MNHEY and CDR2 is SMNVEV in the germline V gene (reference sequence). This CDR3 comprises 20 residues. Written as DNA, the CDR3 is TGTGCCAGCAGTTTATCAGGCCTCGCATTAATTAGCGGGAGTACCGGGGGGCTGTTTTTT. As protein: CASSLSGLALISGSTGGLFF.

This chain joins TRBV5-1 and TRBJ2-3; no firm D call. Germline V gene sequence: CDR1 SGHRS, CDR2 YFSETQ. The V end lost 0 bases, the J end lost 0 bases, and 5 bases lay between the germline ends. The CDR3 length is 14 residues. The CDR3 here is CASSLAVSTDTQYF. Written as DNA, the CDR3 is TGCGCCAGCAGCTTGGCGGTAAGCACAGATACGCAGTATTTT.

The chain couples TRBV5-1 to TRBJ2-2, with 8 positions matching TRBD2. The CDR3 totals 15 residues. V lost 4 bases, J lost 6 bases, and 8 bases stayed unmatched. Germline V gene lookup returns CDR1 SGHRS and CDR2 YFSETQ. In DNA form, the CDR3 reads TGCGCCAGCAGCCCGCAAGCGGGAGTCGCCGGGGAGCTGTTTTTT. It codes for CASSPQAGVAGELFF.

The rearrangement uses TRBV6-1 and TRBJ1-2, with a weak D call TRBD1 (5 bases). Trimming pared 8 bases from V and 7 bases from J, leaving 17 bases between. CDR1 and CDR2 (germline): MNHNS, SASEGT. The CDR3 length is 13 residues. CDR3 sequence: CASGNPGYFGYTF. Written as DNA, the CDR3 is TGTGCCAGCGGAAACCCAGGGTACTTTGGCTACACCTTC.

The chain carries TRBV4-1 and TRBJ1-3, with D possibly TRBD1 on 5 matching bases. In germline, CDR1 is MGHRA, CDR2 YSYEKL. This CDR3 has 14 residues. V was shortened by 0 bases and J by 4 bases, with 7 bases between the two germline ends. Here the CDR3 DNA reads TGCGCCAGCAGCCAAGAGAGACAGGGAAACACCATATATTTT. The encoded protein is CASSQERQGNTIYF.

The chain joins TRBV9 to TRBJ1-6; TRBD1 is a possible D gene (5 bases). Trimming cost V 0 bases and J 7 bases, with 8 bases left between them. In germline, CDR1 is SGDLS, CDR2 YYNGEE. This CDR3 is built from 14 residues. CDR3 coding DNA: TGTGCCAGCAGCGTAGCCACAGGAAATTCACCCCTCCACTTT. This translates into CASSVATGNSPLHF.

This clone was observed a single time. J is TRBJ2-1 and V is TRBV20-1, with unresolved D. The germline V gene has CDR1 DFQATT and CDR2 SNEGSKA (reference sequence). Trimming took 4 bases from V and 5 from J, leaving 3 bases between them. CDR3 length equals 10 residues. The CDR3 sequence: CSAINNEQFF. The CDR3, as DNA: TGCAGTGCTATCAACAATGAGCAGTTCTTC.

V and J are TRBV18 and TRBJ1-1; D is perhaps TRBD1 (5 bases). V lost 3 bases and J lost 1, with 12 bases in between. The CDR3 extends over 15 amino acids. Germline-derived CDR1 and CDR2 are KGHSH and LQKENI. The CDR3, as DNA: TGTGCCAGCTCACCTCTGGGGACTTCGAACACTGAAGCTTTCTTT. Its translation is CASSPLGTSNTEAFF.

The V and J genes are TRBV19 and TRBJ1-1, with unresolved D. Germline V CDR1 and CDR2: LNHDA, SQIVND (reference sequence). The CDR3 has 16 residues. The V gene lost 5 bases and the J gene lost 3 bases, with 19 bases spanning the gap. In nucleotides, the CDR3 is TGTGCCAGTAGTGGGCGGAAAGGAAGGAGGGACACTGAAGCTTTCTTT. Translation: CASSGRKGRRDTEAFF. The whole variable domain, filled in from reference TRBV19 and TRBJ1-1, reads DGGITQSPKYLFRKEGQNVTLSCEQNLNHDAMYWYRQDPGQGLRLIYYSQIVNDFQKGDIAEGYSVSREKKESFPLTVTSAQKNPTAFYLCASSGRKGRRDTEAFFGQGTRLTVV.

The chain's CDR3 is CASTPPGINNSPLHF. DNA for the CDR3: TGTGCCAGTACTCCACCCGGGATCAATAATTCACCCCTCCACTTT. The rearrangement uses TRBV19 and TRBJ1-6; no clear D. The CDR3 is made up of 15 amino acids. The V and J ends lost 7 bases and 5 bases respectively, with 15 bases between them. Per the germline V gene, CDR1 is LNHDA and CDR2 is SQIVND (reference sequence).

The rearrangement joins TRBV6-5 to TRBJ2-2; 10 nucleotides match TRBD2. V was pared by 4 bases and J by 5 bases, with 4 bases of the junction left unmatched. The CDR3 sequence is 15 residues long. CDR1 and CDR2 from the germline V gene are MNHEY and SVGAGI. The CDR3 protein is CASSSLGLATGELFF. DNA of the CDR3: TGTGCCAGCAGTTCCTTGGGACTAGCGACCGGGGAGCTGTTTTTT.

The V and J genes are TRBV4-2 and TRBJ1-1, with TRBD1 matching over 9 bases. The CDR3 covers 17 residues. Germline trimming cut 0 bases from V and 4 bases from J; bases unmatched to any gene: 9. Germline V CDR1 and CDR2: LGHNA, YNFKEQ. CDR3 nucleotides: TGTGCCAGCAGCCAAGATTTTTTCCGACAGGGGGGCACTGAAGCTTTCTTT. Translation: CASSQDFFRQGGTEAFF.

The V call is TRBV10-2, the J call TRBJ1-4, with a weak D call TRBD1 (6 bases). The CDR3 loop spans 16 amino acids. Germline values: CDR1 WSHSY, CDR2 SAAADI. The ends were cut back, 6 bases at V and 0 bases at J, with 14 bases in the middle. The CDR3 nucleotides are TGCGCCAGCAGGAGGGGGAGGGCTGCAACTAATGAAAAACTGTTTTTT. Amino acid sequence: CASRRGRAATNEKLFF.